The 32 T cell receptor beta chains in this list originate from one sample, sequenced in a study of blood T cell repertoires in COVID-19. Produced via immunoSEQ multiplex PCR; TCRdb's table is partial and in-frame only. The sample shows around 57,000 clones, 82% of them seen only once. Sequencing was done on a sample of peripheral blood. These receptors came from a woman aged 60-75 years with acute or convalescent COVID-19.

This CDR3 reads CASSPSGRGLSNQPQHF. The DNA for the CDR3 is TGTGCCAGCAGTCCGTCGGGCAGGGGTTTAAGCAATCAGCCCCAGCATTTT. This rearrangement joins TRBV6-6 to TRBJ1-5; tentatively, D is TRBD1 (6 bases). The germline V and J ends were trimmed by 5 bases and 1 base, with 18 bases remaining between them. This CDR3 has 17 amino acids. Germline V lookup: CDR1 MNHNY, CDR2 SVGAGI (reference sequence).

This rearrangement joins TRBV11-2 to TRBJ2-2; the match to TRBD2 covers 7 bases. CDR1 is SGHAT and CDR2 is FQNNGV in the germline V gene. The length of the CDR3 is 15 residues. J gave up 5 bases and V 1 base, and 4 bases lay outside the gene matches. CDR3 bases: TGTGCCAGCAGCTTAGTAGGGCGGGGGACCGGGGAGCTGTTTTTT. It codes for CASSLVGRGTGELFF.

This chain uses TRBV7-2 with TRBJ2-1; D is perhaps TRBD1 (5 bases). The CDR3 spans 14 residues. Germline CDR1 is SGHTA and CDR2 is FQGNSA. V was shortened by 3 bases and J by 5 bases, with 11 bases between the two germline ends. The CDR3 bases are TGTGCCAGCAGCTTTCACAGGATGAACAATGAGCAGTTCTTC. Its translation is CASSFHRMNNEQFF.

The rearrangement joins TRBV4-2 to TRBJ2-2; 11 bases align to TRBD2. The CDR3 runs to 16 residues. Germline-derived CDR1 and CDR2 are LGHNA and YNFKEQ. V trimming: 5 bases; J trimming: 5 bases; junction bases outside the gene matches: 7. The CDR3 protein is CASSFRLAGKTGELFF. The DNA of the CDR3 is TGTGCCAGCAGCTTCAGACTAGCGGGGAAGACCGGGGAGCTGTTTTTT.

This clone was counted a few times. This chain uses TRBV7-2 with TRBJ2-1; 12 nucleotides align to TRBD2. The CDR3 is made up of 16 amino acids. Germline V gives CDR1 SGHTA, CDR2 FQGNSA. Trimming removed 3 bases from V and 9 bases from J; junction bases left unmatched: 9. The CDR3 DNA reads as TGTGCCAGCAGCTTTTCTAGCGGGGGGGCCGAGAGTGAGCAGTTCTTC. Protein: CASSFSSGGAESEQFF.

The chain recombines TRBV12-3 or TRBV12-4 with TRBJ2-7, with D possibly matching TRBD2 (6 bases). The V and J ends lost 6 bases and 7 bases respectively, with 10 bases between them. This CDR3 spans 11 amino acids. CDR3 DNA sequence: TGTGCCAGCAGCTCGCGGGGAGAGCAGTACTTC. Protein: CASSSRGEQYF.

The V and J genes are TRBV19 and TRBJ1-2, with a tentative D call TRBD1 (6 bases). This CDR3 comprises 12 residues. Germline V CDR1 and CDR2: LNHDA, SQIVND (reference sequence). The V end lost 8 bases, the J end lost 7 bases, and 14 bases lay between the germline ends. In DNA, the CDR3 is TGTGCCAGTTGGGGGGGCGAGATTGGCTACACCTTC. Protein product: CASWGGEIGYTF.

This rearrangement joins TRBV7-6 to TRBJ2-7; TRBD2 matches at 8 bases. Germline V CDR1 and CDR2: SGHVS, FNYEAQ. There are 14 residues in the CDR3. With V trimmed by 5 bases and J by 6 bases, 9 bases remained unmatched. The CDR3 DNA sequence: TGTGCCAGCAGCCCACAGCAGGCGGGGGGCGAGCAGTACTTC. Its translation is CASSPQQAGGEQYF. The full variable domain, completed using reference TRBV7-6 and TRBJ2-7, is GAGVSQSPRYKVTKRGQDVALRCDPISGHVSLYWYRQALGQGPEFLTYFNYEAQQDKSGLPNDRFSAERPEGSISTLTIQRTEQRDSAMYRCASSPQQAGGEQYFGPGTRLTVT.

This clone came up a few times. The chain carries TRBV4-1 and TRBJ2-7; 10 positions match TRBD2. CDR3 length: 15 residues. Trimming took 0 bases from V and 6 from J; bases not matched to a gene: 5. Germline loops: CDR1 MGHRA, CDR2 YSYEKL. CDR3 in DNA: TGCGCCAGCAGCCAAGACCCAGCGGGGGGGCTCGAGCAGTACTTC. Protein: CASSQDPAGGLEQYF.

The chain couples TRBV4-3 to TRBJ2-7; D is possibly TRBD2 (5 bases). V gave up 6 bases and J gave up 0 bases, with 12 bases separating them. The CDR3 length is 14 residues. The germline CDR1 and CDR2 sequences are LGHNA and YSLEER. CDR3 in DNA: TGCGCCAGCAGTCCGACGGGGAGCTCCTACGAGCAGTACTTC. Translated, it gives CASSPTGSSYEQYF.

The DNA for the CDR3 is TGTGCCAGCAGTTACCAGGGATTCCCCCCCTACGAGCAGTACTTC. This gives the protein CASSYQGFPPYEQYF. The rearrangement joins TRBV27 to TRBJ2-7, with D maybe TRBD1 (5 bases). This CDR3 spans 15 amino acids. With 4 bases removed from V and 2 bases from J, the gap between germline ends came to 15 bases. CDR1 and CDR2 from the germline V gene are MNHEY and SMNVEV (reference sequence).

The chain employs TRBV30 and TRBJ2-1; 7 bases match TRBD1. Germline V CDR1 and CDR2: GTSNPN, SVGIG (reference sequence). This CDR3 contains 16 residues. Trimming took 4 bases from V and 7 from J; bases not matched to a gene: 16. CDR3 bases: TGTGCCTGGACTCTACCGGGACAGACTTCCCTAAATGAGCAGTTCTTC. This encodes CAWTLPGQTSLNEQFF.

This clone was detected a few times. V usage is TRBV27 and J usage is TRBJ1-6; D might be TRBD1 (5 bases). V was trimmed by 7 bases and J by 8 bases, leaving 12 bases between them. Germline CDR1 and CDR2: MNHEY and SMNVEV (reference sequence). The CDR3 has 13 amino acids. CDR3 bases: TGTGCCAGCACTCCGGGGGAGGATTCACCCCTCCACTTT. Encoded protein: CASTPGEDSPLHF.

This clone was picked up one time. This sequence joins TRBV7-3 and TRBJ2-1; TRBD2 matches 13 bases. J lost 6 bases, V lost 6 bases, and 5 bases had no gene match. The CDR3 totals 15 residues. Looked up from germline, CDR1 is SGHTA and CDR2 is FQGTGA. CDR3 region: CASSFTSGGANEQFF. The CDR3 DNA reads as TGTGCCAGCAGTTTCACTAGCGGGGGGGCCAATGAGCAGTTCTTC.

The V and J genes are TRBV7-9 and TRBJ2-3; 13 positions match TRBD2. The germline V gene has CDR1 SEHNR and CDR2 FQNEAQ (reference sequence). V gave up 5 bases and J gave up 6 bases; unmatched junction bases: 2. This CDR3 has 14 residues. The CDR3 DNA is TGTGCCAGCAGCCAGACTAGCGGGGGGGATACGCAGTATTTT. This codes for CASSQTSGGDTQYF.

This chain uses TRBV5-6 with TRBJ1-1; D is unresolved. There are 11 residues in the CDR3. V lost 7 bases, J lost 5 bases, and 9 bases lay in between. Germline V gives CDR1 SGHDT, CDR2 YYEEEE. CDR3: CASGPGTEAFF. The CDR3 DNA is TGTGCCAGCGGCCCGGGGACTGAAGCTTTCTTT.

The chain uses TRBV9 and TRBJ2-1, with D maybe TRBD1 (5 bases). The CDR3 spans 18 residues. The germline V gene encodes CDR1 SGDLS and CDR2 YYNGEE. V lost 1 base and J lost 0, with 17 bases in between. The CDR3 DNA reads as TGTGCCAGCAGCGTAAGAGGTGGCAGGGCCAGCTCCTACAATGAGCAGTTCTTC. It yields the protein CASSVRGGRASSYNEQFF.

The gene calls are TRBV7-9 and TRBJ2-7; 10 nucleotides agree with TRBD1. The germline V gene encodes CDR1 SEHNR and CDR2 FQNEAQ (reference sequence). The CDR3 has 13 residues. Losses at the gene ends were 5 bases for V and 7 bases for J; bases not matched to a gene: 5. This chain's CDR3 is CASSGTGEGEQYF. In DNA form, the CDR3 reads TGTGCCAGCAGCGGGACAGGGGAAGGTGAGCAGTACTTC.

V is TRBV28 and J is TRBJ2-1, with a weak D call TRBD1 (6 bases). The CDR3 consists of 16 residues. Germline CDR1 and CDR2: MDHEN and SYDVKM. The V gene lost 6 bases and the J gene lost 0 bases, with 15 bases spanning the gap. CDR3 in amino acids: CASSPRQAFSYNEQFF. CDR3 in DNA: TGTGCCAGCAGCCCCAGACAGGCCTTCTCCTACAATGAGCAGTTCTTC.

The V and J genes are TRBV7-2 and TRBJ2-1, with 8 bases fitting TRBD2. The CDR3 has 13 residues. V was pared by 3 bases and J by 8 bases, with 3 bases of the junction left unmatched. Per germline, CDR1 SGHTA and CDR2 FQGNSA. The CDR3 region has the DNA TGTGCCAGCAGCTTCGGACTAGCCCATGAGCAGTTCTTC. Its translation is CASSFGLAHEQFF. The full variable domain, rest sourced from reference TRBV7-2 and TRBJ2-1, is GAGVSQSPSNKVTEKGKDVELRCDPISGHTALYWYRQSLGQGLEFLIYFQGNSAPDKSGLPSDRFSAERTGGSVSTLTIQRTQQEDSAVYLCASSFGLAHEQFFGPGTRLTVL.

This clone was detected a few times. The rearrangement links TRBV11-2 to TRBJ1-6, with D possibly matching TRBD1 (5 bases). Germline V lookup: CDR1 SGHAT, CDR2 FQNNGV. The CDR3 length is 16 residues. V lost 1 base to trimming and J lost 7 bases, with 14 bases between them. The CDR3 bases are TGTGCCAGCAGCTTAGGGGGCCGGGAGTTAAATTCACCCCTCCACTTT. Its translation is CASSLGGRELNSPLHF.

The chain combines TRBV6-6 with TRBJ2-7; 10 bases map to TRBD2. J lost 4 bases, V lost 11 bases, and 8 bases had no gene match. Germline lookup yields CDR1 MNHNY and CDR2 SVGAGI (reference sequence). The CDR3 consists of 13 residues. Here the CDR3 DNA reads TGTGCCGGAAGGACTAGCGGCGATTACGAGCAGTACTTC. Its protein product is CAGRTSGDYEQYF.

V and J are TRBV28 and TRBJ2-7; 7 bases match TRBD2. Losses at the gene ends were 4 bases for V and 3 bases for J; bases not matched to a gene: 9. This CDR3 has 15 amino acids. Germline V CDR1 and CDR2: MDHEN, SYDVKM. CDR3 amino acids: CASSSPGGGDYEQYF. Written as DNA, the CDR3 is TGTGCCAGCAGTTCGCCCGGGGGAGGGGACTACGAGCAGTACTTC.

This clone appeared a few times. The CDR3 DNA reads as TGTGCCGGTTCCCCAGAACACTATAATAAACCCCAGCATTTT. Its translation: CAGSPEHYNKPQHF. The chain carries TRBV19 and TRBJ1-5; no definite D call. From germline, CDR1 is LNHDA and CDR2 SQIVND (reference sequence). Trimming stripped 11 bases from V and 10 bases from J, with 24 bases between. This CDR3 has 14 amino acids. The variable domain in full, completed from reference TRBV19 and TRBJ1-5, reads DGGITQSPKYLFRKEGQNVTLSCEQNLNHDAMYWYRQDPGQGLRLIYYSQIVNDFQKGDIAEGYSVSREKKESFPLTVTSAQKNPTAFYLCAGSPEHYNKPQHFGDGTRLSIL.

This chain connects TRBV7-8 to TRBJ2-7; D not resolved. The CDR3 runs to 12 residues. In germline, CDR1 is SGHVS, CDR2 FQNEAQ. Deletions cut 5 bases from V and 4 bases from J, with 9 bases between. CDR3 in DNA: TGTGCCAGCAGCCTTACAGATTACGAGCAGTACTTC. This sequence encodes CASSLTDYEQYF.

In its sample, this clone was seen a few times. V and J are TRBV5-1 and TRBJ1-6; perhaps TRBD1 as D (6 bases). This CDR3 spans 18 amino acids. CDR1 and CDR2 (germline): SGHRS, YFSETQ. V was cut by 4 bases and J by 0 bases, with 17 bases left in between. This CDR3 reads CASSLRDRMSSYNSPLHF. The CDR3 bases are TGCGCCAGCAGCCTACGAGACAGGATGAGCTCCTATAATTCACCCCTCCACTTT.

This clone appeared once. V usage is TRBV5-5 and J usage is TRBJ1-2, with 7 bases identical to TRBD1. J lost 3 bases, V lost 7 bases, and 9 bases had no gene match. Germline CDR1 reads SGHKS; CDR2 reads YYEKEE (reference sequence). The CDR3 has 14 residues. The CDR3 nucleotides are TGTGCCAGCGGTAAAGAGGGGGCCTACTATGGCTACACCTTC. This codes for CASGKEGAYYGYTF.

V usage is TRBV5-1 and J usage is TRBJ2-3; TRBD2 agrees at 10 bases. Trimming at V came to 1 base and at J to 1 base, leaving 6 bases not matched to a gene. Germline-derived CDR1 and CDR2 are SGHRS and YFSETQ. The CDR3 runs to 17 residues. The CDR3 nucleotides are TGCGCCAGCAGCTTGAGCGGGGGGGACACACGCACAGATACGCAGTATTTT. Encoded protein: CASSLSGGDTRTDTQYF.

The V call is TRBV4-1, the J call TRBJ2-7; 10 bases agree with TRBD1. Trimming took 0 bases from V and 3 from J; bases not matched to a gene: 5. The CDR3 extends over 16 amino acids. The germline V gene has CDR1 MGHRA and CDR2 YSYEKL. The CDR3 sequence is CASSQEGTGAFYEQYF. Written as DNA, the CDR3 is TGCGCCAGCAGCCAAGAAGGGACAGGGGCCTTCTACGAGCAGTACTTC.

The rearrangement links TRBV3-1 (or the pseudogene TRBV3-2) to TRBJ2-1, with 7 bases fitting TRBD2. After removal of 4 bases from V and 10 bases from J, the junction contained 7 bases not matched to a gene. This CDR3 region has 13 residues. CDR1 and CDR2 (germline): LGHDT, YNNKEL (reference sequence). In DNA form, the CDR3 reads TGTGCCAGCAGCCCACCGACTAGCTGGGAGCAGTTCTTC. Its translation is CASSPPTSWEQFF.

V and J are TRBV6-6 and TRBJ1-2; maybe TRBD1 (6 bases). Germline values: CDR1 MNHNY, CDR2 SVGAGI (reference sequence). V was trimmed by 7 bases and J by 4 bases, leaving 16 bases between them. This CDR3 contains 14 residues. The CDR3, as DNA: TGTGCCAGCACCGACGGGGGGCGCACCTATGGCTACACCTTC. Protein product: CASTDGGRTYGYTF.

This chain links TRBV25-1 with TRBJ1-2; D ambiguous. The CDR3 runs 14 residues. V lost 6 bases and J 6 bases, leaving 17 bases between the germline ends. The germline CDR1 and CDR2 sequences are MGHDK and SYGVNS. The CDR3 sequence is CASRLLGVGDGYTF. The CDR3 DNA is TGTGCCAGCAGGCTCTTAGGTGTCGGGGATGGCTACACCTTC.